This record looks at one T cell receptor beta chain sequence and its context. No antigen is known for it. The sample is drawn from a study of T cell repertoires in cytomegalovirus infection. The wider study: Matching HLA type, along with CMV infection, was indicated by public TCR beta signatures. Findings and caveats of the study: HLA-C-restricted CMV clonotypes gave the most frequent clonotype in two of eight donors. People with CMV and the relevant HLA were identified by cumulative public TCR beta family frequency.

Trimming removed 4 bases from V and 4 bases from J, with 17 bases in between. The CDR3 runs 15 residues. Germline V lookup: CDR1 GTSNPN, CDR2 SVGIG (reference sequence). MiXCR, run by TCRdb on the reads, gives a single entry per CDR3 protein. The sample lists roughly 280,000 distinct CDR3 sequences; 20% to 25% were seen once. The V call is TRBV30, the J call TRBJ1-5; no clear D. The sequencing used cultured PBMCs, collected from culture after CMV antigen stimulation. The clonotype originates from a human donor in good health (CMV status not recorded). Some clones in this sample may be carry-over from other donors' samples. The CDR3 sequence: CAWTPRISGNQPQHF. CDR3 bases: TGTGCCTGGACCCCAAGGATCTCAGGAAATCAGCCCCAGCATTTT.